This TCR beta chain was profiled in a study of blood T cell repertoires in COVID-19. Original analysis: Estimation of nucleated cell counts relied on the amplification of reference gene primers. This table comes from immunoSEQ multiplex PCR, and its TCRdb copy is limited to in-frame clones, with some not included. D and trimming were read from the DNA, whereas the V and J calls and clone size are those reported in that table. Here the sample spans about 670,000 clones, around 90% being singletons. The TCR comes from a young woman with acute or convalescent COVID-19. Sequences were obtained from peripheral blood.

The CDR3 sequence: CASSLRLWGGQYF. The DNA for the CDR3 is TGTGCCAGCAGCTTAAGGTTGTGGGGGGGGCAGTACTTC. The chain links TRBV7-2 to TRBJ2-7, with 7 nucleotides matching TRBD2. CDR3 length: 13 amino acids. The germline V gene has CDR1 SGHTA and CDR2 FQGNSA. V lost 2 bases to trimming and J lost 9 bases; unmatched junction nucleotides: 7.